The 27 T cell receptor beta chains reported below all come from one sample, sequenced in a study of T cells in Graves' hyperthyroidism and ophthalmopathy. Amplified TCR beta CDR3 regions came from RNA transcripts. The TCR CDR3 was amplified in a first-round RT-PCR using the HTBI primer set. TCRdb itself ran the multiplex PCR reads through MiXCR, one entry per CDR3 protein. The sample carries hundreds of thousands of distinct CDR3 sequences, roughly 15% recorded once. The sequencing sample was made of blood. These receptors were taken from a man aged 18 to 30 with Graves' ophthalmopathy.

In this sample, this clonotype turned up many times. The chain couples TRBV29-1 to TRBJ2-1; D call uncertain. The germline V and J ends were trimmed by 4 bases and 4 bases, with 5 bases remaining between them. CDR1 and CDR2 from the germline V gene are SQVTM and ANQGSEA. The CDR3 runs to 11 residues. CDR3: CSVVLYNEQFF. CDR3 nucleotides: TGCAGCGTTGTACTATACAATGAGCAGTTCTTC.

This clonotype was recorded at least ten times. The rearrangement joins TRBV20-1 to TRBJ2-1; 7 bases match TRBD2. V lost 0 bases, J lost 5 bases, and 13 bases stayed unmatched. Germline CDR1 DFQATT, CDR2 SNEGSKA (reference sequence). This CDR3 is built from 17 residues. CDR3: CSARDLRGGSKNNEQFF. In nucleotides, the CDR3 is TGCAGTGCTAGAGATCTTAGGGGCGGGAGTAAGAACAATGAGCAGTTCTTC.

This clonotype has a count of ten or more. This chain links TRBV9 with TRBJ2-3; 7 nucleotides line up with TRBD2. CDR1 is SGDLS, CDR2 YYNGEE, per germline. This CDR3 contains 17 residues. V lost 4 bases to trimming and J lost 0 bases; unmatched junction nucleotides: 11. The CDR3 loop is CASSPRMTSLSTDTQYF. The CDR3 DNA reads as TGTGCCAGCAGCCCCCGGATGACTAGCCTTAGCACAGATACGCAGTATTTT.

This clonotype was recorded at least ten times. The V and J genes are TRBV4-1 and TRBJ1-5; no clear D. With 0 bases removed from V and 4 bases from J, the gap between germline ends came to 16 bases. This CDR3 is 17 amino acids long. Germline CDR1 is MGHRA and CDR2 is YSYEKL. The CDR3 region has the DNA TGCGCCAGCAGCCAAGATCCGATGGCCACACCGAATCAGCCCCAGCATTTT. This encodes CASSQDPMATPNQPQHF.

The chain is built from TRBV12-3 or TRBV12-4 and TRBJ2-7; the match to TRBD2 covers 13 bases. The CDR3 length is 15 residues. The V segment lost 6 bases and the J segment 2 bases; nucleotides outside the gene matches: 4. Here the CDR3 DNA reads TGTGCCAGCAGCTGGGGACTAGCGGGGACCTACGAGCAGTACTTC. It translates to CASSWGLAGTYEQYF.

This clonotype has ten or more counts. This chain links TRBV16 with TRBJ2-7; 12 bases align to TRBD1. The CDR3 loop spans 16 amino acids. V lost 4 bases to trimming and J lost 2 bases; unmatched junction nucleotides: 6. Germline loops: CDR1 KGHSY, CDR2 FQNENV. CDR3 DNA sequence: TGTGCCAGCAGCCCCCAGGGACAGGGGGCCGCCTACGAGCAGTACTTC. This translates into CASSPQGQGAAYEQYF.

This clonotype was detected many times. The chain uses TRBV20-1 and TRBJ2-5; 10 bases agree with TRBD2. With V trimmed by 6 bases and J by 4 bases, 11 bases remained unmatched. From germline, CDR1 is DFQATT and CDR2 SNEGSKA (reference sequence). The CDR3 loop spans 15 amino acids. The CDR3, as DNA: TGCAGTGCCCTCAATGGGCTAGCGGGAGTAGAGACCCAGTACTTC. This sequence encodes CSALNGLAGVETQYF.

This clonotype was counted only a few times. The V gene is TRBV6-1, the J gene TRBJ2-5; tentatively, D is TRBD2 (7 bases). The CDR3 covers 13 residues. The germline gives CDR1 MNHNS, CDR2 SASEGT. Trimming left V 5 bases short and J 4 bases short, with 11 bases between. DNA of the CDR3: TGTGCCAGCAGTTTCGGGGGGCCAGAGACCCAGTACTTC. Translation: CASSFGGPETQYF.

This clonotype showed up just a few times. V is TRBV19 and J is TRBJ2-7; 8 nucleotides align to TRBD2. The CDR3 consists of 15 residues. V shed 3 bases and J 3 bases; nucleotides not matched to a gene: 7. The germline V gene encodes CDR1 LNHDA and CDR2 SQIVND (reference sequence). DNA of the CDR3: TGTGCCAGTAGTATTTTCAGGCTAGCGGGCTACGAGCAGTACTTC. Protein product: CASSIFRLAGYEQYF.

This clonotype was counted only a few times. V gene TRBV6-1 combines with J gene TRBJ2-1, with D possibly being TRBD2 (5 bases). Trimming removed 3 bases at V and 9 bases at J, with 9 bases between. Germline V lookup: CDR1 MNHNS, CDR2 SASEGT. This CDR3 region has 12 residues. CDR3 in amino acids: CASSETGVEQFF. The DNA of the CDR3 is TGTGCCAGCAGTGAGACCGGGGTTGAGCAGTTCTTC.

A word on this clonotype: A read error is possible here, since a much larger clone lies one base away. The chain combines TRBV6-1 with TRBJ2-7; D is tentatively TRBD1 or TRBD2 (5 bases each). CDR3 length equals 12 residues. Germline V CDR1 and CDR2: MNHNS, SASEGT. Trimming pared 3 bases from V and 3 bases from J, leaving 6 bases between. CDR3: CASSEGDYEQYF. The CDR3 DNA is TGTGCCAGCAGTGAGGGGGACTACGAGCAGTACTTC.

This clonotype was observed at least ten times. This rearrangement joins TRBV6-1 to TRBJ2-5, with D perhaps assigned TRBD1 or TRBD2 (5 bases each). Trimming pared 5 bases from V and 9 bases from J, leaving 19 bases between. The CDR3 sequence is 14 residues long. Germline-derived CDR1 and CDR2 are MNHNS and SASEGT. The CDR3 bases are TGTGCCAGCAGTTACGGTTCGGGGCAAGCGGCCCAGTACTTC. Amino acid sequence: CASSYGSGQAAQYF.

This clonotype was seen ten or more times. The chain has TRBV9 and TRBJ2-1; no clear D gene. CDR3 length: 15 residues. V gave up 3 bases and J gave up 4 bases, with 14 bases separating them. Germline V gene data show CDR1 as SGDLS and CDR2 as YYNGEE. The CDR3 DNA is TGTGCCAGCAGCGAAGACTCCAACAAGTACAATGAGCAGTTCTTC. Translation gives CASSEDSNKYNEQFF. Filled out from reference TRBV9 and TRBJ2-1, the complete variable domain reads DSGVTQTPKHLITATGQRVTLRCSPRSGDLSVYWYQQSLDQGLQFLIQYYNGEERAKGNILERFSAQQFPDLHSELNLSSLELGDSALYFCASSEDSNKYNEQFFGPGTRLTVL.

This clonotype was seen ten or more times. The chain combines TRBV9 with TRBJ1-5, with D maybe TRBD1 (6 bases). The CDR3 extends over 15 amino acids. Germline lookup yields CDR1 SGDLS and CDR2 YYNGEE. V was shortened by 3 bases and J by 1 base, with 11 bases between the two germline ends. This chain's CDR3 is CASSETGISNQPQHF. CDR3 nucleotides: TGTGCCAGCAGCGAGACAGGAATAAGCAATCAGCCCCAGCATTTT. Full variable domain (outside the CDR3, taken from reference TRBV9 and TRBJ1-5): DSGVTQTPKHLITATGQRVTLRCSPRSGDLSVYWYQQSLDQGLQFLIQYYNGEERAKGNILERFSAQQFPDLHSELNLSSLELGDSALYFCASSETGISNQPQHFGDGTRLSIL.

This clonotype was counted many times. The genes are TRBV20-1 and TRBJ1-1; tentative D call: TRBD1 (6 bases). CDR1 and CDR2 from the germline V gene are DFQATT and SNEGSKA (reference sequence). Between the trimmed V and J ends, which lost 3 bases and 3 bases, there was a span of 14 bases. The CDR3 spans 14 residues. CDR3 region: CSARNGGRHTEAFF. CDR3 DNA: TGCAGTGCTAGGAATGGGGGGCGTCACACTGAAGCTTTCTTT.

This clonotype was counted many times. The chain is built from TRBV27 and TRBJ2-1, with TRBD2 identical over 8 bases. Trimming took 3 bases from V and 6 from J; bases not matched to a gene: 13. The CDR3 has 17 amino acids. Germline CDR1 MNHEY, CDR2 SMNVEV (reference sequence). The CDR3 spells CASSFYPGTRSRNEQFF. The CDR3 DNA sequence: TGTGCCAGCAGTTTCTACCCGGGGACTAGGTCCCGCAATGAGCAGTTCTTC.

This clonotype was found many times. V usage is TRBV5-1 and J usage is TRBJ1-1, with D maybe TRBD1 (6 bases). The V end lost 3 bases, the J end lost 4 bases, and 13 bases lay between the germline ends. Germline V gene lookup returns CDR1 SGHRS and CDR2 YFSETQ. The CDR3 runs 14 residues. In nucleotides, the CDR3 is TGCGCCAGCAGCTCTACAGGGTGGGGCACTGAAGCTTTCTTT. Translating gives CASSSTGWGTEAFF.

This clonotype was observed a few times. The V call is TRBV7-3, the J call TRBJ2-2; TRBD2 aligns across 7 bases. J gave up 6 bases and V 8 bases, and 9 bases lay outside the gene matches. The CDR3 covers 14 residues. CDR1 and CDR2 (germline): SGHTA, FQGTGA. The CDR3 sequence: CASSPREFAGELFF. CDR3 nucleotides: TGTGCCAGCTCACCGCGGGAGTTCGCCGGGGAGCTGTTTTTT.

This clonotype was recorded many times. The chain uses TRBV5-1 and TRBJ2-5; D might be TRBD2 (5 bases). Trimming left V 5 bases short and J 4 bases short, with 6 bases between. The germline CDR1 and CDR2 sequences are SGHRS and YFSETQ. The CDR3 spans 11 residues. CDR3 residues: CASREGETQYF. CDR3 coding DNA: TGCGCCAGCAGAGAGGGAGAGACCCAGTACTTC.

The CDR3 DNA reads as TGTGCCAGCAGCGTCTACAGGGCTCACAACGAGCAGTACTTC. Protein: CASSVYRAHNEQYF. The rearrangement links TRBV7-6 to TRBJ2-7; perhaps TRBD1 as D (6 bases). V was cut by 5 bases and J by 5 bases, with 16 bases left in between. The CDR3 spans 14 residues. Germline lookup yields CDR1 SGHVS and CDR2 FNYEAQ. Variable domain in full (rest from reference TRBV7-6 and TRBJ2-7): GAGVSQSPRYKVTKRGQDVALRCDPISGHVSLYWYRQALGQGPEFLTYFNYEAQQDKSGLPNDRFSAERPEGSISTLTIQRTEQRDSAMYRCASSVYRAHNEQYFGPGTRLTVT.

The gene calls are TRBV10-3 and TRBJ1-6; D remains ambiguous. There are 14 residues in the CDR3. CDR1 and CDR2 from the germline V gene are ENHRY and SYGVKD. Trimming removed 0 bases from V and 9 bases from J, with 9 bases in between. The CDR3 spells CAISESGVASPLHF. In DNA form, the CDR3 reads TGTGCCATCAGTGAGTCTGGGGTAGCTTCACCCCTCCACTTT.

Of note for this clonotype: This may be a read error: a much more frequent sequence differs by one nucleotide. J is TRBJ2-3 and V is TRBV7-9; D gene ambiguous. This CDR3 region has 11 residues. Germline assignment: CDR1 SEHNR and CDR2 FQNEAQ (reference sequence). The DNA of the CDR3 is TGTGCCAGCACCTTCACAGATCCGCAGTATTTT. This sequence encodes CASTFTDPQYF.

This clonotype was seen at least ten times. V and J are TRBV7-2 and TRBJ1-1; D unclear. Looked up from germline, CDR1 is SGHTA and CDR2 is FQGNSA. Trimming pared 7 bases from V and 3 bases from J, leaving 9 bases between. This CDR3 has 12 residues. The CDR3, as DNA: TGTGCCAGCACCCTGGGGTACACTGAAGCTTTCTTT. Protein sequence: CASTLGYTEAFF. The full variable domain, its missing parts supplied by reference TRBV7-2 and TRBJ1-1, is GAGVSQSPSNKVTEKGKDVELRCDPISGHTALYWYRQSLGQGLEFLIYFQGNSAPDKSGLPSDRFSAERTGGSVSTLTIQRTQQEDSAVYLCASTLGYTEAFFGQGTRLTVV.

The gene calls are TRBV27 and TRBJ2-3; unclear D gene. The CDR3 runs 17 residues. Germline V CDR1 and CDR2: MNHEY, SMNVEV (reference sequence). Trimming stripped 3 bases from V and 0 bases from J, with 16 bases between. The CDR3 loop is CASSFSPLAASTDTQYF. In nucleotides, the CDR3 is TGTGCCAGCAGTTTTAGTCCCTTGGCAGCTAGCACAGATACGCAGTATTTT.

The chain joins TRBV4-1 to TRBJ2-7; TRBD2 agrees at 7 bases. V lost 1 base, J lost 6 bases, and 15 bases stayed unmatched. Germline V lookup: CDR1 MGHRA, CDR2 YSYEKL. CDR3 length: 17 residues. In nucleotides, the CDR3 is TGCGCCAGCAGCCAAGTTTGGGTGGCGGGAGTATCGCTCGAGCAGTACTTC. Translated, it gives CASSQVWVAGVSLEQYF.

This clonotype was counted many times. V gene TRBV4-1 combines with J gene TRBJ2-7, with 11 bases that match TRBD2. The CDR3 is 16 amino acids. Trimming at V came to 1 base and at J to 7 bases, leaving 9 bases not matched to a gene. From germline, CDR1 is MGHRA and CDR2 YSYEKL. CDR3 DNA sequence: TGCGCCAGCAGCCAAGCGACTAGCGGGGACCCCGGAGAGCAGTACTTC. It yields the protein CASSQATSGDPGEQYF.

Ten or more counts support this clonotype. This rearrangement joins TRBV6-1 to TRBJ2-7; weak D call: TRBD2 (5 bases). The CDR3 has 14 amino acids. Trimming removed 6 bases from V and 7 bases from J, with 19 bases in between. Germline V CDR1 and CDR2: MNHNS, SASEGT. CDR3: CASRVDGRSGEQYF. The CDR3, as DNA: TGTGCCAGCAGAGTGGACGGTCGGTCGGGGGAGCAGTACTTC.